This T cell receptor (beta chain) was recovered during a study of cytomegalovirus exposure and HLA in healthy donors. General study results and limits: The study found most TCR sequences rare, yet found some public TCRs in many donors.

The length of the CDR3 is 13 residues. V lost 3 bases and J 7 bases, leaving 11 bases between the germline ends. Germline loops: CDR1 SGHAT, CDR2 FQNNGV. For this clone: Its antigen is still unknown.

The PCR used 60 Vbeta and 13 Jbeta primers. This table comes from immunoSEQ multiplex PCR, and its TCRdb copy is limited to in-frame clones, with some not included. This repertoire shows about 130,000 clones, over 60% found once; its top ten account for 2.5% to 3.5%. Specimen: PBMCs. This TCR was recovered from a man aged 35 to 55 in good health and CMV-seronegative. V gene TRBV11-2 combines with J gene TRBJ2-3; TRBD2 is a possible D gene (6 bases). The CDR3 loop is CASSFSGGNTQYF. CDR3 DNA: TGTGCCAGCAGCTTTAGCGGCGGGAATACGCAGTATTTT.